These 23 T cell receptor beta chains came from one sample sequenced in a study of T-cell reconstitution after alpha-beta-depleted transplantation in children. Preparing the TCRbeta library involved the use of unique molecular identifiers. MiXCR, applied by TCRdb to the PCR reads, yields one record per CDR3 protein. Here the sample spans approximately 640,000 distinct CDR3 sequences, 16% being singletons. This specimen was PBMCs from the stem cell graft donor, taken from the stem cell graft. The receptors come from a human donor who donated a stem cell graft to a child with acute myeloid leukemia.

The sample holds many counts of this clonotype. The CDR3 protein is CASSPGQGGEKLFF. The CDR3 DNA reads as TGTGCCAGCAGTCCGGGACAGGGGGGTGAAAAACTGTTTTTT. The genes are TRBV7-9 and TRBJ1-4; 11 nucleotides line up with TRBD1. Losses at the gene ends were 6 bases for V and 7 bases for J; bases not matched to a gene: 4. The CDR3 sequence is 14 residues long. Germline CDR1 is SEHNR and CDR2 is FQNEAQ (reference sequence).

This clonotype was found many times. The chain links TRBV18 to TRBJ1-6; 11 nucleotides align to TRBD1. The CDR3 is 17 residues long. The V and J ends lost 1 base and 5 bases, in that order; junction bases with no gene match: 4. CDR1 KGHSH and CDR2 LQKENI come from the germline V gene. CDR3: CASSPLDRGLNNSPLHF. In nucleotides, the CDR3 is TGTGCCAGCTCACCACTGGACAGGGGGCTAAATAATTCACCCCTCCACTTT.

DNA for the CDR3: TGTGCCAGCAGTTACTCGAGGGGTTATCAGCCCCAGCATTTT. This encodes CASSYSRGYQPQHF. V gene TRBV6-2 or TRBV6-3 combines with J gene TRBJ1-5; possibly TRBD1 for D (5 bases). The CDR3 is made up of 14 amino acids. Germline CDR1 and CDR2: MNHEY and SVGEGT. V lost 0 bases and J 5 bases, leaving 8 bases between the germline ends.

In its sample, this clonotype was seen many times. This chain uses TRBV20-1 with TRBJ2-3; D unresolved. CDR3 length equals 14 residues. V lost 5 bases to trimming and J lost 3 bases, with 15 bases between them. The germline CDR1 and CDR2 sequences are DFQATT and SNEGSKA (reference sequence). CDR3 loop: CSAYGPLGTDTQYF. CDR3 DNA sequence: TGCAGTGCTTATGGGCCTCTAGGAACAGATACGCAGTATTTT.

This rearrangement joins TRBV7-9 to TRBJ2-7; D possibly uses TRBD1 or TRBD2 (5 bases each). Germline values: CDR1 SEHNR, CDR2 FQNEAQ (reference sequence). CDR3 length equals 13 residues. V dropped 4 bases and J dropped 7 bases, with 14 bases sitting between them. This chain's CDR3 is CASSYTGGGEQYF. CDR3 sequence (DNA): TGTGCCAGCAGCTACACAGGCGGCGGGGAGCAGTACTTC.

This clonotype was seen at least ten times. The genes are TRBV20-1 and TRBJ2-2; D is perhaps TRBD1 (5 bases). V was pared by 4 bases and J by 7 bases, with 10 bases between. The germline gives CDR1 DFQATT, CDR2 SNEGSKA (reference sequence). This CDR3 has 12 amino acids. The CDR3 protein is CSAIRDNGELFF. Written as DNA, the CDR3 is TGCAGTGCTATCAGGGATAACGGGGAGCTGTTTTTT.

The V call is TRBV6-5, the J call TRBJ1-5; possibly TRBD1 for D (5 bases). Trimming stripped 3 bases from V and 5 bases from J, with 14 bases between. This CDR3 is built from 15 residues. Germline V gene sequence: CDR1 MNHEY, CDR2 SVGAGI. DNA for the CDR3: TGTGCCAGCAGTTATGTGGGGGAGAGGGATCAGCCCCAGCATTTT. Translation: CASSYVGERDQPQHF.

This sequence joins TRBV7-9 and TRBJ1-1; TRBD1 matches 7 bases. In germline, CDR1 is SEHNR, CDR2 FQNEAQ (reference sequence). With 1 base clipped from V and 8 bases from J, the junction kept 4 bases outside the gene matches. The CDR3 contains 13 residues. CDR3 nucleotide sequence: TGTGCCAGCAGCTTAGGGGGACAGCCCGAAGCTTTCTTT. As protein: CASSLGGQPEAFF.

In its sample, this clonotype was seen many times. This chain uses TRBV20-1 with TRBJ2-3; 13 bases are a match to TRBD2. CDR3 length: 15 amino acids. Germline CDR1 DFQATT, CDR2 SNEGSKA (reference sequence). V gave up 5 bases and J gave up 7 bases; unmatched junction bases: 9. CDR3 in DNA: TGCAGTGCTTCCGGGACTAGCGGGGCACAAAATACGCAGTATTTT. Translating gives CSASGTSGAQNTQYF.

In this sample, this clonotype turned up many times. One end of the junction does not line up with germline, which may come from a read error. V usage is TRBV24-1 and J usage is TRBJ1-1, with D possibly matching TRBD1 (5 bases). From germline, CDR1 is KGHDR and CDR2 SFDVKD. The CDR3 covers 12 residues. DNA of the CDR3: TGTGCCACCAGTGAAATCGACAGTGAACCTTTCTTT. Its translation: CATSEIDSEPFF.

This clonotype was seen a few times. CDR3 amino acids: CASSQERGSYGYTF. Written as DNA, the CDR3 is TGCGCCAGCAGCCAAGAGAGGGGCAGCTATGGCTACACCTTC. The J gene is TRBJ1-2, the V gene TRBV4-1; possible D gene TRBD1, 5 bases. Germline CDR1 reads MGHRA; CDR2 reads YSYEKL. The CDR3 is 14 residues long. V lost 0 bases, J lost 4 bases, and 9 bases lay in between.

This clonotype was observed many times. This chain uses TRBV20-1 with TRBJ2-1; 7 bases are shared with TRBD1. Germline V CDR1 and CDR2: DFQATT, SNEGSKA (reference sequence). V dropped 5 bases and J dropped 3; count of bases not matched to a gene: 7. This CDR3 contains 14 residues. The CDR3: CSAAGTENYNEQFF. The CDR3, as DNA: TGCAGTGCTGCTGGGACAGAAAACTACAATGAGCAGTTCTTC.

The sample holds a few counts of this clonotype. V usage is TRBV5-1 and J usage is TRBJ1-2, with unresolved D. This CDR3 has 13 residues. The V end lost 4 bases, the J end lost 2 bases, and 9 bases lay between the germline ends. Germline-derived CDR1 and CDR2 are SGHRS and YFSETQ. The CDR3 region is CASSEASNYGYTF. For the CDR3, the DNA is TGCGCCAGCAGCGAAGCCAGCAACTATGGCTACACCTTC.

This clonotype was picked up many times. J is TRBJ1-2 and V is TRBV20-1, with 11 bases aligning to TRBD1. Germline V CDR1 and CDR2: DFQATT, SNEGSKA (reference sequence). V was pared by 7 bases and J by 2 bases, with 9 bases of the junction left unmatched. The CDR3 runs to 15 residues. The CDR3 loop is CSVSGTGGLNYGYTF. The CDR3 coding sequence is TGCAGTGTATCCGGGACAGGGGGTTTGAACTATGGCTACACCTTC.

This clonotype occurred many times. The chain is built from TRBV6-1 and TRBJ2-7, with a tentative D call TRBD1 (7 bases). Germline V lookup: CDR1 MNHNS, CDR2 SASEGT. V was trimmed by 6 bases and J by 6 bases, leaving 18 bases between them. This CDR3 region has 14 residues. The chain's CDR3 is CASSPGQRAAEQYF. The CDR3 nucleotides are TGTGCCAGCAGCCCGGGACAGCGGGCGGCCGAGCAGTACTTC.

This clonotype occurred a few times. The chain has TRBV7-9 and TRBJ1-6; the D is unclear. Germline assignment: CDR1 SEHNR and CDR2 FQNEAQ (reference sequence). V dropped 9 bases and J dropped 9 bases, with 15 bases sitting between them. CDR3 size: 13 residues. The CDR3 sequence is CASKPGSASPLHF. CDR3 bases: TGTGCCAGTAAGCCGGGTTCCGCTTCACCCCTCCACTTT.

The chain employs TRBV3-1 and TRBJ2-4, with TRBD1 as a possible D gene (6 bases). CDR3 size: 13 residues. The V and J ends lost 3 bases and 6 bases respectively, with 9 bases between them. Germline V CDR1 and CDR2: LGHDT, YNNKEL (reference sequence). The CDR3 DNA reads TGTGCCAGCAGCCATGACAGGTCAAACATTCAGTACTTC. It specifies CASSHDRSNIQYF.

This clonotype occurred a few times. The V gene is TRBV5-1, the J gene TRBJ2-2; 7 nucleotides agree with TRBD1. V was clipped by 2 bases and J by 5 bases; unmatched bases: 6. The CDR3 loop spans 15 amino acids. CDR1 SGHRS and CDR2 YFSETQ come from the germline V gene. The CDR3 reads CASSFDRVETGELFF. CDR3 bases: TGCGCCAGCAGCTTCGACAGGGTGGAAACCGGGGAGCTGTTTTTT.

This rearrangement joins TRBV29-1 to TRBJ1-3; D not resolved. V was cut by 6 bases and J by 4 bases, with 16 bases left in between. The CDR3 totals 14 residues. The V gene's germline CDR1 is SQVTM and CDR2 ANQGSEA. The CDR3 bases are TGCAGCGTGGCCCCAAGCGCAGTGGGAAACACCATATATTTT. It specifies CSVAPSAVGNTIYF. The full variable domain, rest sourced from reference TRBV29-1 and TRBJ1-3, is SAVISQKPSRDICQRGTSLTIQCQVDSQVTMMFWYRQQPGQSLTLIATANQGSEATYESGFVIDKFPISRPNLTFSTLTVSNMSPEDSSIYLCSVAPSAVGNTIYFGEGSWLTVV.

This clonotype was observed at least ten times. The chain joins TRBV11-2 to TRBJ2-1; D unclear. The V gene lost 5 bases and the J gene lost 5 bases, with 13 bases spanning the gap. CDR3 length: 14 residues. The germline CDR1 and CDR2 sequences are SGHAT and FQNNGV. CDR3 protein: CASSLLRSDNEQFF. In DNA, the CDR3 is TGTGCCAGCAGCCTCCTAAGGAGCGACAATGAGCAGTTCTTC.

The rearrangement uses TRBV24-1 and TRBJ2-1; D call uncertain. The germline CDR1 and CDR2 sequences are KGHDR and SFDVKD. V was trimmed by 3 bases and J by 10 bases, leaving 9 bases between them. The CDR3 runs to 12 residues. The CDR3 region is CATSDKGTEQFF. CDR3 nucleotides: TGTGCCACCAGTGATAAAGGAACGGAGCAGTTCTTC.

This clonotype was observed at least ten times. This chain joins TRBV5-1 and TRBJ2-3; maybe TRBD2 (5 bases). V dropped 0 bases and J dropped 5 bases, with 10 bases sitting between them. The germline V gene has CDR1 SGHRS and CDR2 YFSETQ. This CDR3 has 14 residues. The CDR3 loop is CASSLGARVDTQYF. CDR3 bases: TGCGCCAGCAGCTTGGGGGCGAGGGTAGATACGCAGTATTTT.

This clonotype was seen repeatedly, ten times or more. The V and J genes are TRBV11-2 and TRBJ2-7, with 7 positions matching TRBD1. CDR3 length equals 16 residues. V trimming: 5 bases; J trimming: 2 bases; junction bases outside the gene matches: 12. The germline CDR1 and CDR2 sequences are SGHAT and FQNNGV. The CDR3 loop is CASSRMTGSKPYEQYV. In DNA form, the CDR3 reads TGTGCCAGCAGCCGAATGACAGGGAGTAAGCCCTACGAGCAGTACGTC.